The subject of this entry is one T cell receptor beta chain. The germline CDR1 and CDR2 sequences are MDHEN and SYDVKM. This CDR3 region has 13 residues. V was shortened by 6 bases and J by 2 bases, with 11 bases between the two germline ends. The source of the sample is a study of control samples from healthy donors and cancer patients. Profiling relied on immunoSEQ multiplex PCR, and the TCRdb table lists in-frame clones only, not all of them. The table has over 110,000 clones, over 85% seen once. The TCR was taken from a man aged 30 to 45 in good health. The specimen sequenced was blood. The chain carries TRBV28 and TRBJ2-7; tentative D call: TRBD1 (6 bases). This chain's CDR3 is CASSGQNTYEQYF. CDR3 in DNA: TGTGCCAGCAGCGGACAGAACACCTACGAGCAGTACTTC.